This is a list of T cell receptor beta chains from one sample in a study of cytomegalovirus exposure and HLA in healthy donors. TCRdb keeps only in-frame clones here, not all; method: immunoSEQ multiplex PCR. Among over 50,000 clones listed, about 80% were seen once. Material for sequencing was PBMCs. These receptor sequences come from a man aged 35 to 55 in good health and CMV-seronegative. Each CDR3 is given with its conserved first and last residue. Each record gives: J gene, V gene, clone size, D gene, CDR3 DNA, CDR3 protein. A D gene is named only where the DNA matches it firmly. Size is stated for part of the rows, as once, few or many counts, or as a class when the clone is expanded.

j_gene: TRBJ2-5; v_gene: TRBV2; abundance: NA; d_gene: TRBD1; CDR3nt: TGTGCCAGCAGTGAAGACAGGGGAAAAGAGACCCAGTACTTC; CDR3aa: CASSEDRGKETQYF
j_gene: TRBJ2-5; v_gene: TRBV25-1; abundance: NA; d_gene: NA; CDR3nt: TGTGCCAGCAGTGACCCGAGACAGAAAGAGACCCAGTACTTC; CDR3aa: CASSDPRQKETQYF
j_gene: TRBJ2-7; v_gene: TRBV7-9; abundance: NA; d_gene: NA; CDR3nt: TGTGCCAGCAGTTCGAGCTCCTACGAGCAGTACTTC; CDR3aa: CASSSSSYEQYF
j_gene: TRBJ2-4; v_gene: TRBV4-1; abundance: once; d_gene: TRBD1; CDR3nt: TGCGCCAGCAGCCAAGACCCTTTCACAGGGGAAGTCAAAAACATTCAGTACTTC; CDR3aa: CASSQDPFTGEVKNIQYF
j_gene: TRBJ2-3; v_gene: TRBV9; abundance: NA; d_gene: TRBD2; CDR3nt: TGTGCCAGCAGCGTCGAGGGACTAGCCGTCGGAGATACGCAGTATTTT; CDR3aa: CASSVEGLAVGDTQYF
j_gene: TRBJ1-2; v_gene: TRBV7-2; abundance: NA; d_gene: NA; CDR3nt: TGTGCCAGCAGTCCACGTATGGGGGCAGACTATGGCTACACCTTC; CDR3aa: CASSPRMGADYGYTF
j_gene: TRBJ2-5; v_gene: TRBV5-1; abundance: NA; d_gene: TRBD2; CDR3nt: TGCGCCAGCAGCTTGGGTAGCGGGCAGGAGACCCAGTACTTC; CDR3aa: CASSLGSGQETQYF
j_gene: TRBJ2-2; v_gene: TRBV19; abundance: NA; d_gene: NA; CDR3nt: TGTGCCAGTAGTTTCCGATTGTGGGCCTTCGCGAACACCGGGGAGCTGTTTTTT; CDR3aa: CASSFRLWAFANTGELFF
j_gene: TRBJ2-7; v_gene: TRBV11-2; abundance: NA; d_gene: TRBD1; CDR3nt: TGTGCCAGCAGCTTAGGGACAGGGGGTTACGAGCAGTACTTC; CDR3aa: CASSLGTGGYEQYF
j_gene: TRBJ2-5; v_gene: TRBV28; abundance: NA; d_gene: NA; CDR3nt: TGTGCCGCCCGGGGGTCGGGGCTAGGTCAAGAGACCCAGTACTTC; CDR3aa: CAARGSGLGQETQYF
j_gene: TRBJ1-6; v_gene: TRBV5-1; abundance: NA; d_gene: TRBD1; CDR3nt: TGCGACAGCAGAGTGGACAGGCCTTCACCCCTCCACTTT; CDR3aa: CDSRVDRPSPLHF
j_gene: TRBJ2-2; v_gene: TRBV28; abundance: NA; d_gene: NA; CDR3nt: TGTGCCAGCACCATAATGCGTTCGGGGGGCCGTACCGGGGAGCTGTTTTTT; CDR3aa: CASTIMRSGGRTGELFF
j_gene: TRBJ1-4; v_gene: TRBV30; abundance: NA; d_gene: TRBD1; CDR3nt: TGTGCCTGGAACCGGGACAGGGGTTTGGCTGAAAAACTGTTTTTT; CDR3aa: CAWNRDRGLAEKLFF
j_gene: TRBJ1-1; v_gene: TRBV7-9; abundance: NA; d_gene: NA; CDR3nt: TGTGCCAGCAGTCCAGCGTCCCTGAGGGACACTGAAGCTTTCTTT; CDR3aa: CASSPASLRDTEAFF